A single sample is the source of the 28 T cell receptor beta chains below, sequenced in a study of molecular identifiers for immune sequencing clone quantification. TCRdb re-called the PCR reads with MiXCR, one entry per CDR3 protein. The data contain tens of thousands of distinct CDR3 sequences, roughly 18% of them singletons. The specimen sequenced was naive CD8+ T cells from blood, with Jurkat cell RNA spiked in. Stated subset: FACS-sorted CD8+CD4-CCR7+CD45RA+ naive T cells. The receptor source for this set is a human donor in good health. Some libraries in this study had Jurkat cell RNA spiked in.

There are many counts of this clonotype. This rearrangement joins TRBV28 to TRBJ1-5; a weak D match, TRBD1 (5 bases). The CDR3 has 18 residues. V gave up 5 bases and J gave up 0 bases, with 20 bases separating them. Germline V gene lookup returns CDR1 MDHEN and CDR2 SYDVKM. CDR3 coding DNA: TGTGCCAGCAGTAAGATGGGACGGACGAGCTATAGCAATCAGCCCCAGCATTTT. Amino acids: CASSKMGRTSYSNQPQHF. The full variable domain, in which reference TRBV28 and TRBJ1-5 provide the parts outside the CDR3, is DVKVTQSSRYLVKRTGEKVFLECVQDMDHENMFWYRQDPGLGLRLIYFSYDVKMKEKGDIPEGYSVSREKKERFSLILESASTNQTSMYLCASSKMGRTSYSNQPQHFGDGTRLSIL.

The rearrangement uses TRBV5-5 and TRBJ2-1; 14 bases match TRBD2. CDR3 length: 15 residues. The V and J ends lost 3 bases and 8 bases, in that order; junction bases with no gene match: 4. In germline, CDR1 is SGHKS, CDR2 YYEKEE (reference sequence). DNA for the CDR3: TGTGCCAGCAGCTCGGGACTAGCGGGAGACTATGAGCAGTTCTTC. This translates into CASSSGLAGDYEQFF.

This clonotype was detected many times. The CDR3 DNA follows: TGTGCCAGCAGCCCCGGCTGGGGTTGGGAGCAGTACTTC. It is translated as CASSPGWGWEQYF. The chain recombines TRBV7-3 with TRBJ2-7, with D uncertain. The CDR3 totals 13 residues. V was pared by 5 bases and J by 7 bases, with 15 bases between. Looked up from germline, CDR1 is SGHTA and CDR2 is FQGTGA.

This clonotype was observed many times. The CDR3 is CSARDPTSGRVNEQFF. The CDR3 region has the DNA TGCAGTGCTAGAGATCCGACTAGCGGGAGAGTGAATGAGCAGTTCTTC. The J gene is TRBJ2-1, the V gene TRBV20-1, with 12 bases fitting TRBD2. The CDR3 totals 16 residues. With V trimmed by 0 bases and J by 7 bases, 7 bases remained unmatched. In germline, CDR1 is DFQATT, CDR2 SNEGSKA (reference sequence).

This clonotype occurred many times. The chain recombines TRBV19 with TRBJ2-2, with D possibly called TRBD1 or TRBD2 (5 bases each). The CDR3 consists of 14 residues. V shed 7 bases and J shed 2 bases, with 11 bases lying between them. Germline V CDR1 and CDR2: LNHDA, SQIVND (reference sequence). In nucleotides, the CDR3 is TGTGCCAGTACAAAGGGGAGAAACACCGGGGAGCTGTTTTTT. Translation gives CASTKGRNTGELFF.

This clonotype was seen repeatedly, ten times or more. This chain connects TRBV6-5 to TRBJ2-3; D remains unclear. With 5 bases removed from V and 11 bases from J, the gap between germline ends came to 14 bases. The CDR3 has 12 residues. The V gene's germline CDR1 is MNHEY and CDR2 SVGAGI. The CDR3 DNA sequence: TGTGCCAGCAGTGTAGGTTTGGGTGAGCAGTATTTT. This translates into CASSVGLGEQYF.

This clonotype came up many times. This chain links TRBV7-3 with TRBJ2-7; D tentatively fits TRBD1 or TRBD2 (5 bases each). V gave up 5 bases and J gave up 3 bases, with 17 bases separating them. The germline V gene encodes CDR1 SGHTA and CDR2 FQGTGA. The CDR3 loop spans 15 amino acids. Here the CDR3 reads CASSPTPGDLYEQYF. The CDR3 DNA reads as TGTGCCAGCAGCCCGACGCCCGGGGACCTCTACGAGCAGTACTTC. Full variable domain (remainder filled in from reference TRBV7-3 and TRBJ2-7): GAGVSQTPSNKVTEKGKYVELRCDPISGHTALYWYRQSLGQGPEFLIYFQGTGAADDSGLPNDRFFAVRPEGSVSTLKIQRTERGDSAVYLCASSPTPGDLYEQYFGPGTRLTVT.

This clonotype was recorded many times. The chain is built from TRBV4-1 and TRBJ2-3, with D maybe TRBD2 (5 bases). The CDR3 sequence is 14 residues long. Trimming removed 2 bases from V and 4 bases from J, with 10 bases in between. Germline assignment: CDR1 MGHRA and CDR2 YSYEKL. CDR3 nucleotides: TGCGCCAGCAGCCAATCTGAGGGCTCAGATACGCAGTATTTT. Its protein product is CASSQSEGSDTQYF.

Remarks on this clonotype: The junction shows a germline mismatch at one end, possibly a read error. The gene calls are TRBV4-1 and TRBJ1-1; 7 bases are shared with TRBD1. CDR3 length equals 15 residues. The germline CDR1 and CDR2 sequences are MGHRA and YSYEKL. The CDR3 here is CASSQLGRGGTEAFF. Here the CDR3 DNA reads TGCGCCAGCAGCCAATTGGGCAGGGGGGGCACTGAAGCATTCTTT.

The table lists this clonotype with many counts. This chain links TRBV27 with TRBJ2-3, with 8 bases aligning to TRBD2. J gave up 1 base and V 5 bases, and 8 bases lay outside the gene matches. There are 16 residues in the CDR3. CDR1 and CDR2 (germline): MNHEY, SMNVEV (reference sequence). CDR3 nucleotides: TGTGCCAGCAGTCTTCGAAAACTAGCGGGCACAGATACGCAGTATTTT. Its protein is CASSLRKLAGTDTQYF.

This clonotype was picked up a small number of times. The J gene is TRBJ1-2, the V gene TRBV5-1; no clear D gene. The V gene lost 0 bases and the J gene lost 3 bases, with 9 bases spanning the gap. The CDR3 has 14 residues. Germline CDR1 and CDR2: SGHRS and YFSETQ. CDR3 in amino acids: CASSLVVRDYGYTF. CDR3 bases: TGCGCCAGCAGCTTGGTCGTTCGGGACTATGGCTACACCTTC. Combining the CDR3 with reference TRBV5-1 and TRBJ1-2 gives the whole variable domain KAGVTQTPRYLIKTRGQQVTLSCSPISGHRSVSWYQQTPGQGLQFLFEYFSETQRNKGNFPGRFSGRQFSNSRSEMNVSTLELGDSALYLCASSLVVRDYGYTFGSGTRLTVV.

The table lists this clonotype with many counts. V gene TRBV27 combines with J gene TRBJ2-1; D gene ambiguous. The CDR3 consists of 11 residues. The V and J ends lost 5 bases and 4 bases respectively, with 3 bases between them. Germline V CDR1 and CDR2: MNHEY, SMNVEV (reference sequence). The chain's CDR3 is CASSAYNEQFF. DNA of the CDR3: TGTGCCAGCAGTGCTTACAATGAGCAGTTCTTC.

The sample holds many counts of this clonotype. The genes are TRBV10-3 and TRBJ1-1; D is perhaps TRBD1 (5 bases). The germline V gene has CDR1 ENHRY and CDR2 SYGVKD. V was pared by 3 bases and J by 0 bases, with 5 bases between. The CDR3 runs to 13 residues. CDR3 DNA: TGTGCCATCAGTGAAGGGGTGAACACTGAAGCTTTCTTT. Translation: CAISEGVNTEAFF.

Concerning this clonotype: This could be a read error, since a much larger clone is one nucleotide away. The rearrangement links TRBV27 to TRBJ2-1; perhaps D is TRBD1 or TRBD2 (5 bases each). With 4 bases removed from V and 9 bases from J, the gap between germline ends came to 13 bases. This CDR3 has 13 amino acids. Per germline, CDR1 MNHEY and CDR2 SMNVEV (reference sequence). CDR3 sequence (DNA): TGTGCCAGCAGTTCGGTTGGGGGATTTGAGCAGTTCTTC. Translating it yields CASSSVGGFEQFF.

Comment on this clonotype: A read error may produce the germline difference seen at one junction end. The chain carries TRBV6-5 and TRBJ1-1; 10 bases agree with TRBD1. Germline CDR1 MNHEY, CDR2 SVGAGI. The CDR3 sequence is 15 residues long. CDR3 sequence reads: CANSLSDRGNTGAFF. CDR3 DNA: TGTGCCAACAGCCTTTCGGACAGGGGGAACACTGGAGCTTTCTTT.

The V gene is TRBV12-3 or TRBV12-4, the J gene TRBJ2-6; D is ambiguous. This CDR3 has 15 amino acids. The V and J ends lost 7 bases and 0 bases respectively, with 10 bases between them. In DNA form, the CDR3 reads TGTGCCAGCATGTTACCAAGCTCTGGGGCCAACGTCCTGACTTTC. Translating it yields CASMLPSSGANVLTF.

Judged by abundance, this clonotype is medium-sized. The V and J genes are TRBV4-2 and TRBJ2-3; D gene unclear. This CDR3 has 15 amino acids. Trimming took 0 bases from V and 2 from J, leaving 9 bases between them. Germline V gives CDR1 LGHNA, CDR2 YNFKEQ. The chain's CDR3 is CASSQDQDSTDTQYF. CDR3 coding DNA: TGTGCCAGCAGCCAAGATCAGGATTCCACAGATACGCAGTATTTT.

This clonotype showed up many times. The CDR3 here is CSVAGGQEAYGYTF. The CDR3 region has the DNA TGCAGCGTTGCGGGGGGACAGGAGGCATATGGCTACACCTTC. The chain has TRBV29-1 and TRBJ1-2; 8 nucleotides line up with TRBD1. V dropped 4 bases and J dropped 5; count of bases not matched to a gene: 9. CDR1 and CDR2 (germline): SQVTM, ANQGSEA. The CDR3 has 14 amino acids. Drawing the rest from reference TRBV29-1 and TRBJ1-2, the complete variable domain is SAVISQKPSRDICQRGTSLTIQCQVDSQVTMMFWYRQQPGQSLTLIATANQGSEATYESGFVIDKFPISRPNLTFSTLTVSNMSPEDSSIYLCSVAGGQEAYGYTFGSGTRLTVV.

The J gene is TRBJ2-1, the V gene TRBV12-5; D is ambiguous. CDR1 and CDR2 (germline): LGHNT, FRNRAP. The V end was cut by 1 base, the J end by 9 bases, with 10 bases between. The CDR3 is 13 amino acids. DNA of the CDR3: TGTGCTAGTGGTTTGGGACCCGAAGGTGAGCAGTTCTTC. Its translation: CASGLGPEGEQFF.

There are many counts of this clonotype. V and J are TRBV28 and TRBJ1-1; tentatively, D is TRBD1 (6 bases). Trimming took off 3 bases at V and 5 bases at J, with 16 bases between the two ends. This CDR3 comprises 15 residues. CDR1 is MDHEN and CDR2 is SYDVKM in the germline V gene. The CDR3 here is CASSFPPGAGTEAFF. CDR3 sequence (DNA): TGTGCCAGCAGTTTCCCCCCGGGGGCCGGGACTGAAGCTTTCTTT.

About this clonotype itself: A much bigger clone sits one base away, suggesting this may be a read error. The V and J genes are TRBV6-2 or TRBV6-3 and TRBJ2-7; 7 bases align to TRBD2. After removal of 11 bases from V and 5 bases from J, the junction contained 9 bases not matched to a gene. The length of the CDR3 is 12 residues. Germline values: CDR1 MNHEY, CDR2 SVGEGT. The CDR3 sequence: CAGCRAGDEQYF. CDR3 DNA sequence: TGTGCCGGCTGCCGGGCGGGGGACGAGCAGTACTTC.

In regard to this clonotype: The conserved closing phenylalanine or tryptophan is absent in this CDR3, likely reflecting a read error. V usage is TRBV6-5 and J usage is TRBJ2-1, with D tentatively TRBD1 or TRBD2 (5 bases each). Germline CDR1 is MNHEY and CDR2 is SVGAGI. There are 13 residues in the CDR3. Deletions cut 5 bases from V and 4 bases from J, with 9 bases between. CDR3: CASSPEGYNEQFS. The CDR3 DNA reads TGTGCCAGCAGTCCCGAGGGGTACAATGAGCAGTTCTCC.

This clonotype was counted at least ten times. J is TRBJ2-1 and V is TRBV27, with TRBD2 matching 7 bases. The CDR3 is 15 residues long. CDR1 MNHEY and CDR2 SMNVEV come from the germline V gene (reference sequence). Losses at the gene ends were 5 bases for V and 7 bases for J; bases not matched to a gene: 11. As DNA, the CDR3 is TGTGCCAGCAGTGCAGCGGGGTTCGCCCAAAATGAGCAGTTCTTC. It specifies CASSAAGFAQNEQFF.

This clonotype was counted at least ten times. The rearrangement joins TRBV30 to TRBJ2-5, with D possibly matching TRBD1 (5 bases). The germline CDR1 and CDR2 sequences are GTSNPN and SVGIG (reference sequence). The V and J ends lost 2 bases and 2 bases respectively, with 15 bases between them. This CDR3 region has 15 residues. CDR3 loop: CAWSPAMTEQETQYF. As DNA, the CDR3 is TGTGCCTGGAGTCCCGCCATGACAGAACAAGAGACCCAGTACTTC.

Note on this clonotype: Compared with germline, one end of the junction differs, possibly owing to a read error. The chain joins TRBV4-1 to TRBJ2-7; D may be TRBD2 (5 bases). The CDR3 runs to 16 residues. Per the germline V gene, CDR1 is MGHRA and CDR2 is YSYEKL. The CDR3 sequence is CASSQDFSGSSYEQYF. CDR3 DNA sequence: TGCGCCAGCAGCCAAGATTTTTCGGGATCCTCCTATGAGCAGTACTTC.

The rearrangement links TRBV24-1 to TRBJ1-5; D is undetermined. This CDR3 is 16 amino acids long. The germline CDR1 and CDR2 sequences are KGHDR and SFDVKD. V dropped 1 base and J dropped 2 bases, with 11 bases sitting between them. CDR3 sequence reads: CATSDFPYLGNQPQHF. The CDR3 coding sequence is TGTGCCACCAGTGATTTCCCCTACTTAGGCAATCAGCCCCAGCATTTT.

The chain combines TRBV19 with TRBJ2-1, with TRBD2 identical over 9 bases. The CDR3 runs 17 residues. Germline lookup yields CDR1 LNHDA and CDR2 SQIVND (reference sequence). The V and J ends lost 1 base and 2 bases, in that order; junction bases with no gene match: 6. CDR3 nucleotide sequence: TGTGCCAGTAGTATAGTGCCCAGCGGGAGGCCCTACAATGAGCAGTTCTTC. Translated: CASSIVPSGRPYNEQFF. Combining the CDR3 with reference TRBV19 and TRBJ2-1 gives the whole variable domain DGGITQSPKYLFRKEGQNVTLSCEQNLNHDAMYWYRQDPGQGLRLIYYSQIVNDFQKGDIAEGYSVSREKKESFPLTVTSAQKNPTAFYLCASSIVPSGRPYNEQFFGPGTRLTVL.

V usage is TRBV20-1 and J usage is TRBJ2-7, with D possibly being TRBD1 (6 bases). The V end was cut by 6 bases, the J end by 0 bases, with 12 bases between. Germline lookup yields CDR1 DFQATT and CDR2 SNEGSKA (reference sequence). This CDR3 contains 13 residues. The CDR3 here is CSAQGTYSYEQYF. The CDR3 DNA reads as TGCAGTGCCCAAGGGACATACTCCTACGAGCAGTACTTC.